This TCR beta chain was captured by sequencing in a study of cytomegalovirus exposure and HLA in healthy donors. The donors (healthy individuals) were bone marrow donors. The PCR had 60 Vbeta and 13 Jbeta primers. Sequencing used immunoSEQ multiplex PCR; TCRdb keeps in-frame clones, though not all of them. Of 150,000 or so clones in the sample, 70% to 85% were seen once. Germline V gene data show CDR1 as SGHRS and CDR2 as YFSETQ. Between the trimmed V and J ends, which lost 9 bases and 0 bases, there was a span of 25 bases. CDR3 length: 18 residues. About this clone: Its antigen remains unknown.

Findings of the study overall: It was reportedly the case that the classifier diagnosed cytomegalovirus status with high specificity and sensitivity. Analyzed later, most CMV-associated TCR beta chains appeared HLA-restricted. A few CMV-associated chains were confirmed in vitro to be specific for CMV antigens.

The TCR was taken from a young man in good health and CMV-seronegative. This rearrangement joins TRBV5-1 to TRBJ1-3; D gene uncertain. The sequenced sample consisted of PBMCs. CDR3 in DNA: TGCGCCACCGGATGGCGGGAGCCGAATGAAAGCTCTGGAAACACCATATATTTT. This gives the protein CATGWREPNESSGNTIYF. The variable domain in full, completed from reference TRBV5-1 and TRBJ1-3, reads KAGVTQTPRYLIKTRGQQVTLSCSPISGHRSVSWYQQTPGQGLQFLFEYFSETQRNKGNFPGRFSGRQFSNSRSEMNVSTLELGDSALYLCATGWREPNESSGNTIYFGEGSWLTVV.